This T cell receptor (beta chain) was observed in a study of blood T cell repertoires in COVID-19. On the study more broadly: The United States, Italy and Spain provided the acute and convalescent COVID-19 samples.

Seattle researchers signed up patients amid active infection and tracked them longitudinally. The CDR3 consists of 18 residues. Germline values: CDR1 SGHDN, CDR2 FVKESK. Losses at the gene ends were 3 bases for V and 1 base for J; bases not matched to a gene: 8. TCRdb keeps only in-frame clones here, not all; method: immunoSEQ multiplex PCR. Of fewer than 55,000 clones in the sample, about four fifths are singletons; the top ten hold about 27%. Sequenced material: peripheral blood. This receptor was taken from a woman of 80 years or more with COVID-19, enrolled during active disease. The rearrangement links TRBV14 to TRBJ2-3, with TRBD2 matching over 12 bases. CDR3: CASSHSTSGRWGTDTQYF. In DNA form, the CDR3 reads TGTGCCAGCAGCCACTCGACTAGCGGGAGATGGGGCACAGATACGCAGTATTTT. Supplemented by reference TRBV14 and TRBJ2-3, the full variable domain reads EAGVTQFPSHSVIEKGQTVTLRCDPISGHDNLYWYRRVMGKEIKFLLHFVKESKQDESGMPNNRFLAERTGGTYSTLKVQPAELEDSGVYFCASSHSTSGRWGTDTQYFGPGTRLTVL.